Listed below are T cell receptor beta chains from one sample, sequenced in a study of regulatory T cells in long-lasting Graves disease. Via MiXCR, TCRdb re-called the multiplex PCR reads, giving one row per CDR3 protein. The table lists 500,000 to 800,000 distinct CDR3 sequences, 25% to 35% of them singletons, with around 42% in the top ten. The specimen was peripheral blood mononuclear cells (PBMCs), collected when the disease was refractory, from a patient treated with antithyroid drugs. Source of these receptors: a female donor with Graves disease. Both conserved end residues are part of each CDR3. The D gene is left open where the match is weak. Size values are once, few and many counts, or a class for expanded clones, and some rows have none.

j_call d_call v_call clone_size cdr3_aa cdr3_nt
TRBJ1-5 TRBD1 TRBV11-2 few CASSLGTGRRNQPQHF TGTGCCAGCAGCTTAGGGACAGGGAGGCGCAATCAGCCCCAGCATTTT
TRBJ2-7 TRBD2 TRBV6-2/TRBV6-3 few CASSYSSSGRARTYEQYF TGTGCCAGCAGTTACTCGAGTAGCGGGAGGGCCAGGACCTACGAGCAGTACTTC
TRBJ1-4 NA TRBV28 many CASSFYLGPRNEKLFF TGTGCCAGCAGTTTCTATCTAGGACCGCGTAATGAAAAACTGTTTTTT
TRBJ1-2 NA TRBV6-4 NA CASSEPTDRHFNYGYTF TGTGCCAGCAGTGAGCCCACTGATAGACACTTCAACTATGGCTACACCTTC
TRBJ1-4 TRBD1 TRBV7-2 many CASSRQGAGGEKLFF TGTGCCAGCAGCCGCCAGGGGGCTGGGGGAGAAAAACTGTTTTTT
TRBJ2-1 NA TRBV7-3 NA CASSGLASGEQFF TGTGCCAGCAGCGGCCTAGCTTCGGGGGAGCAGTTCTTC
TRBJ1-2 TRBD1 TRBV11-2 few CASSIGTATYGYTF TGTGCCAGCAGCATAGGGACAGCTACCTATGGCTACACCTTC
TRBJ1-1 NA TRBV28 many CASTEGGAITEAFF TGTGCCAGCACCGAAGGGGGGGCGATAACTGAAGCTTTCTTT
TRBJ1-3 NA TRBV20-1 once CSALGSGNTIYF TGCAGTGCTTTAGGCTCTGGAAACACCATATATTTT
TRBJ2-7 NA TRBV20-1 NA CSAISGSYSYEQYF TGCAGTGCTATTTCAGGGTCATACTCCTACGAGCAGTACTTC
TRBJ2-3 NA TRBV11-2 few CASSQDRTSDTQYF TGTGCCAGCAGCCAGGACAGAACGTCAGATACGCAGTATTTT
TRBJ2-5 TRBD1 TRBV7-9 few CASSLRGQGEETQYF TGTGCCAGCAGCTTAAGAGGACAGGGGGAAGAGACCCAGTACTTC
TRBJ1-5 TRBD1 TRBV12-3/TRBV12-4 NA CASSPRGQNSNQPQHF TGTGCCAGCAGTCCCCGGGGACAGAATAGCAATCAGCCCCAGCATTTT
TRBJ1-1 TRBD1 TRBV29-1 NA CSVGRDRGSLTETFF TGCAGCGTTGGAAGGGACAGGGGAAGTCTGACTGAAACTTTCTTT
TRBJ1-4 TRBD1 TRBV13 many CASSAGGFGEKLFF TGTGCCAGCAGCGCAGGGGGTTTCGGTGAAAAACTGTTTTTT
TRBJ1-2 NA TRBV28 NA CASSFPTEGREEGYTF TGTGCCAGCAGTTTCCCCACCGAAGGGAGGGAGGAAGGCTACACCTTC
TRBJ1-2 TRBD1 TRBV10-2 NA CASSALRAGGSGYGYTF TGCGCCAGCAGTGCCCTCAGGGCAGGGGGATCGGGCTATGGCTACACCTTC
TRBJ2-7 TRBD2 TRBV7-3 NA CASSFGLADEQYF TGTGCCAGCAGCTTTGGACTAGCGGACGAGCAGTACTTC
TRBJ2-7 TRBD2 TRBV29-1 NA CSVEGGEGLYEQYF TGCAGCGTAGAGGGCGGGGAGGGCCTCTACGAGCAGTACTTC
TRBJ2-1 TRBD2 TRBV24-1 NA CATSGASGRGDEQFF TGTGCCACCAGTGGGGCTAGCGGGAGGGGGGATGAGCAGTTCTTC
TRBJ1-1 NA TRBV20-1 NA CSARPQGRNTEAFF TGCAGTGCTAGACCCCAGGGAAGGAACACTGAAGCTTTCTTT
TRBJ2-6 TRBD2 TRBV19 NA CASSDSGRGGANVLTF TGTGCCAGTAGTGATAGCGGGAGAGGAGGGGCCAACGTCCTGACTTTC
TRBJ1-5 NA TRBV12-3/TRBV12-4 many CASRVGRGLSNQPQHF TGTGCCAGCAGGGTAGGACGGGGGTTGAGCAATCAGCCCCAGCATTTT
TRBJ1-2 NA TRBV6-5 NA CASRYSRDPNYGYTF TGTGCCAGCAGGTACTCGAGGGACCCTAACTATGGCTACACCTTC
TRBJ1-1 NA TRBV11-2 NA CASSKQGGTEAFF TGTGCCAGCAGCAAACAAGGGGGCACTGAAGCTTTCTTT
TRBJ1-2 TRBD1 TRBV30 NA CAWNPGQGDYGYTF TGTGCCTGGAACCCGGGACAGGGCGACTATGGCTACACCTTC
TRBJ2-4 TRBD1 TRBV12-3/TRBV12-4 NA CASSPRTGQGNIQYF TGTGCCAGCAGTCCGCGGACTGGACAGGGGAACATTCAGTACTTC
TRBJ2-7 TRBD2 TRBV11-2 few CASSLGLAGGGDEQYF TGTGCCAGCAGCTTAGGACTAGCGGGAGGGGGCGACGAGCAGTACTTC
TRBJ2-2 NA TRBV2 NA CASRDQNTGELFF TGTGCCAGCAGGGACCAGAACACCGGGGAGCTGTTTTTT
TRBJ1-1 TRBD1 TRBV15 few CATSRGRDRGNTEAFF TGTGCCACCAGCAGAGGTAGGGACAGGGGGAACACTGAAGCTTTCTTT
TRBJ2-5 TRBD2 TRBV12-3/TRBV12-4 few CASSTGTSFSQYF TGTGCCAGCAGTACCGGGACTAGTTTCTCCCAGTACTTC
TRBJ2-2 TRBD1 TRBV6-2/TRBV6-3 many CASSGQDTGELFF TGTGCCAGCAGTGGACAGGACACCGGGGAGCTGTTTTTT
TRBJ1-3 NA TRBV19 few CASSVTSSYGNTIYF TGTGCCAGTAGTGTAACGTCCAGCTACGGAAACACCATATATTTT
TRBJ1-2 NA TRBV12-3/TRBV12-4 many CASSFARDYGYTF TGTGCCAGCAGTTTTGCCAGGGACTATGGCTACACCTTC
TRBJ1-1 NA TRBV5-6 few CASSLEGRLSAEAFF TGTGCCAGCAGCTTGGAGGGCAGGCTGTCGGCTGAAGCTTTCTTT
TRBJ1-2 NA TRBV19 NA CASSTPGTTYGYTF TGTGCCAGTAGTACCCCGGGAACCACGTATGGCTACACCTTC
TRBJ2-7 NA TRBV12-5 NA CASGLPTRVEQYF TGTGCTAGTGGTTTGCCTACTAGAGTTGAGCAGTACTTC
TRBJ1-5 TRBD1 TRBV20-1 NA CSAETGRRNQPQHF TGCAGTGCAGAGACAGGGAGACGGAATCAGCCCCAGCATTTT